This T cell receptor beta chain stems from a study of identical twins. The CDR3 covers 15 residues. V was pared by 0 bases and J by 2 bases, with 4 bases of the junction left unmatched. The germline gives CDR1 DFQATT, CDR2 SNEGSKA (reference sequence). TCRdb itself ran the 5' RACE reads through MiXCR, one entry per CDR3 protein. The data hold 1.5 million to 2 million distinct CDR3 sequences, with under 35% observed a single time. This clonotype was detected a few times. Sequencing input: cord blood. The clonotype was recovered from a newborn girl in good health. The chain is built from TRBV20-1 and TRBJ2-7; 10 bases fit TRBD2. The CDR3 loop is CSARDGTSATYEQYF. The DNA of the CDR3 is TGCAGTGCTAGAGACGGGACTAGCGCCACCTACGAGCAGTACTTC.